The rows below give T cell receptor beta chains drawn from one sample of a study of blood T cell repertoires in COVID-19. Generated by immunoSEQ multiplex PCR, the TCRdb table keeps only in-frame clones and is missing some. The top ten hold about 4% of the sample, which has about 150,000 clones, around 90% seen once. Sequenced input: PBMCs or T cells enriched from blood (not recorded which). These receptors all come from a woman aged 40-49 years who had been exposed to COVID-19. The CDR3 runs from the conserved cysteine through the conserved F or W. A D gene is named only where the DNA matches it firmly. Size tells how often a clone was seen (once, few, many) or the class of an expanded clone, and some rows leave it out.

>TRBJ1-1|NA|NA|TRBV2
TGTGCCAGCAGTGAGGAGGGGTGGACTGAAGCTTTCTTT
CASSEEGWTEAFF
>TRBJ1-1|few|TRBD1|TRBV25-1
TGTGCCAGCAGTAAATCCGGGACAGGGAGGAACACTGAAGCTTTCTTT
CASSKSGTGRNTEAFF
>TRBJ2-7|NA|NA|TRBV5-6
TGTGCCAGCAGCTACACACGAAACTACGAGCAGTACTTC
CASSYTRNYEQYF
>TRBJ2-1|NA|NA|TRBV11-2
TGTGCCAGCAGCTTAGATCGAGCGGGCTACAATGAGCAGTTCTTC
CASSLDRAGYNEQFF
>TRBJ2-7|NA|NA|TRBV5-1
TGCGCCAGCAGCTTGGCCTATGACGAGCAGTACTTC
CASSLAYDEQYF
>TRBJ2-7|NA|NA|TRBV7-2
TGTGCCAGCAGCTTATCTCGGGGTTACGAGCAGTACTTC
CASSLSRGYEQYF
>TRBJ1-5|NA|TRBD1|TRBV28
TGTGCCAGCAGCTATCCTAGTGGGACAGTTAGCAATCAGCCCCAGCATTTT
CASSYPSGTVSNQPQHF
>TRBJ1-4|NA|TRBD1|TRBV5-1
TGCGCCAGCAGCCCCGGGACAGGGAATGAAAAACTGTTTTTT
CASSPGTGNEKLFF
>TRBJ1-4|NA|TRBD1|TRBV3-1/TRBV3-2
TGTGCCAGCAGCCCTCAGGGGGCCCCACATGAAAAACTGTTTTTT
CASSPQGAPHEKLFF
>TRBJ2-7|NA|TRBD1|TRBV19
TGTGCCAGTAGTAAGGCACAGGGGAACTCCTACGAGCAGTACTTC
CASSKAQGNSYEQYF
>TRBJ1-6|few|TRBD1|TRBV25-1
TGTGCCAGCAGTGCATTCTACACCAGGGGGAGCAATTCACCCCTCCACTTT
CASSAFYTRGSNSPLHF
>TRBJ2-3|NA|TRBD2|TRBV4-1
TGCGCCAGCAGCCAAAACGGACTAGCGGGGGCTTCTAGCACAGATACGCAGTATTTT
CASSQNGLAGASSTDTQYF
>TRBJ1-1|NA|TRBD1|TRBV9
TGTGCCAGCAGCGTGTCGTCTAGGGGGCAAGAGGCTTTCTTT
CASSVSSRGQEAFF
>TRBJ2-7|NA|TRBD1|TRBV27
TGTGCCAGCACCCGACTCGTGACAGGGACCTACGAGCAGTACTTC
CASTRLVTGTYEQYF
>TRBJ1-2|NA|NA|TRBV3-1/TRBV3-2
TGTGCCAGCAGCCAAGAAGGCGGGGGCGGTGGCTACACCTTC
CASSQEGGGGGYTF
>TRBJ1-4|NA|TRBD1|TRBV29-1
TGCAGCGTTAAGGACAGGACCCATGAAAAACTGTTTTTT
CSVKDRTHEKLFF
>TRBJ1-5|NA|TRBD1|TRBV28
TGTGCCAGCAGTCTAGACAGGGCGCCCCAGCATTTT
CASSLDRAPQHF
>TRBJ2-7|NA|TRBD2|TRBV19
TGTGCCAGTAGTAATCGACTAGCGGGGGGGCGCGAGCAGTACTTC
CASSNRLAGGREQYF
>TRBJ2-1|few|NA|TRBV3-1/TRBV3-2
TGTGCCAGCAGTCAAGCCCCGGGCTCCTACAATGAGCAGTTCTTC
CASSQAPGSYNEQFF
>TRBJ1-1|NA|NA|TRBV29-1
TGCAGCGTTGAACGCGGCGGGACCATGAACACTGAAGCTTTCTTT
CSVERGGTMNTEAFF
>TRBJ1-1|few|NA|TRBV18
TGTGCCAGCTCAGCAGGGGTCAGGGCTGAAGCTTTCTTT
CASSAGVRAEAFF
>TRBJ1-2|NA|TRBD1|TRBV28
TGTGCCAGCAGTCCCCCCCACAGGGGGCAAGGCTACACCTTC
CASSPPHRGQGYTF
>TRBJ1-3|NA|TRBD1|TRBV19
TGTGCCAGTAGTTGGACAGGAGGTGGAAACACCATATATTTT
CASSWTGGGNTIYF
>TRBJ1-6|NA|NA|TRBV20-1
TGCAGTGCTAGTCGGGGGATAGGTAATTCACCCCTCCACTTT
CSASRGIGNSPLHF
>TRBJ1-1|NA|TRBD1|TRBV5-1
TGCGCCAGCAGCACGGGACAGGGGGCGGTTACTGAAGCTTTCTTT
CASSTGQGAVTEAFF
>TRBJ1-5|NA|NA|TRBV2
TGTGCCAGCAGTGACCCCGTATCAGGGGCGACTCAGCCCCAGCATTTT
CASSDPVSGATQPQHF
>TRBJ1-5|NA|NA|TRBV19
TGTGCCAGTAGTCTTCCCGTCGGGAATCAGCCCCAGCATTTT
CASSLPVGNQPQHF
>TRBJ1-1|NA|NA|TRBV9
TGTGCCAGCAGCCCCCAGGTGGCGAACACTGAAGCTTTCTTT
CASSPQVANTEAFF
>TRBJ2-5|NA|TRBD1|TRBV15
TGTGCCACCAGCATCGACAGGGGCGTCGGGGAGACCCAGTACTTC
CATSIDRGVGETQYF
>TRBJ2-2|NA|NA|TRBV6-2/TRBV6-3
TGTGCCAGCAGCCCGACTCGGGGAGGCACCGGGGAGCTGTTTTTT
CASSPTRGGTGELFF
>TRBJ2-3|NA|NA|TRBV10-3
TGTGCCATCAGTGAGAAGGGGGGACAGTTCACAGATACGCAGTATTTT
CAISEKGGQFTDTQYF
>TRBJ1-2|once|NA|TRBV24-1
TGTGCCACCAGTGATTCCTGGAGGGCTGGTGGCTACACCTTC
CATSDSWRAGGYTF
>TRBJ1-1|NA|TRBD1|TRBV4-3
TGCGCCAGCAGCTTAAGAGCGGACAGGGGTGACACTGAAGCTTTCTTT
CASSLRADRGDTEAFF
>TRBJ1-1|NA|NA|TRBV11-1
TGTGCCAGCAGCCGACAGGAGAACACTGAAGCTTTCTTT
CASSRQENTEAFF
>TRBJ2-7|NA|TRBD2|TRBV9
TGTGCCAGCAGCCCTAGCGGGGGGCGAGAATACGAGCAGTACTTC
CASSPSGGREYEQYF
>TRBJ2-7|NA|TRBD2|TRBV7-9
TGTGCCAGCAGCTTAGGTGGTAGCGGGAAACTTACTTACGAGCAGTACTTC
CASSLGGSGKLTYEQYF
>TRBJ2-7|NA|TRBD1|TRBV15
TGTGCCACCAGCAGATTGGCAGGGGGCTCCTACGAGCAGTACTTC
CATSRLAGGSYEQYF
>TRBJ2-6|NA|NA|TRBV4-2
TGTGCCAGCAGCCAAGATGCGGTTTCTGGGGCCAACGTCCTGACTTTC
CASSQDAVSGANVLTF
>TRBJ2-7|few|NA|TRBV7-9
TGTGCCAGCAGCCCGCATACCGGGATGGGCGGACACGAGCAGTACTTC
CASSPHTGMGGHEQYF
>TRBJ1-2|NA|NA|TRBV7-9
TGTGCCAGCAGCCCAGAACCGCGGGCCGGCTACACCTTC
CASSPEPRAGYTF
>TRBJ1-2|NA|TRBD1|TRBV19
TGTGCCAGCCAACAGGGGAACTATGGCTACACCTTC
CASQQGNYGYTF
>TRBJ2-3|NA|NA|TRBV7-9
TGTGCCAGCATCGAAGGGGACTCCACAGATACGCAGTATTTT
CASIEGDSTDTQYF
>TRBJ2-4|NA|NA|TRBV9
TGTGCCAGCAGCGTAAAGGGCGACAGGAAAAACATTCAGTACTTC
CASSVKGDRKNIQYF
>TRBJ2-2|NA|TRBD1|TRBV10-3
TGTGCCATCAGGACAGGACAGGGGGCGCCCACCGGGGAGCTGTTTTTT
CAIRTGQGAPTGELFF
>TRBJ1-2|NA|NA|TRBV27
TGTGCCAGCAGCCACTTTGAGGGCGAAGGCTACACCTTC
CASSHFEGEGYTF
>TRBJ1-5|once|TRBD1|TRBV28
TGTGCCAGCAGTCCATGGGAGGGACAGGGGGCTGGACAGCCCCAGCATTTT
CASSPWEGQGAGQPQHF
>TRBJ1-2|once|NA|TRBV20-1
TGCAGTGCTAGTGTCATGGCTGGCTACACCTTC
CSASVMAGYTF
>TRBJ1-3|NA|NA|TRBV6-1
TGTGCCAGCAGTCAAGCCCACAGGCACTCTGGAAACACCATATATTTT
CASSQAHRHSGNTIYF
>TRBJ1-1|NA|NA|TRBV6-5
TGTGCCAGCAGTTACTCAACCAGGGGAAACACTGAAGCTTTCTTT
CASSYSTRGNTEAFF
>TRBJ1-4|once|TRBD1|TRBV7-9
TGTGCCAGCAGCCTGGGACAGGGGTCAAAACTGTTTTTT
CASSLGQGSKLFF
>TRBJ2-3|NA|TRBD2|TRBV6-2/TRBV6-3
TGTGCCAGCAGTTACCCTAGCGGGAGGAAGACAGATACGCAGTATTTT
CASSYPSGRKTDTQYF
>TRBJ1-3|NA|NA|TRBV2
TGTGCCAGCAGTGACGGGGTATCTGGAAACACCATATATTTT
CASSDGVSGNTIYF
>TRBJ2-7|NA|TRBD2|TRBV25-1
TGTGCTCAGCGGGAGGGCGGGCAGTACTTC
CAQREGGQYF
>TRBJ1-2|NA|NA|TRBV7-2
TGTGCCAGCAGCTCCTACAGGATTAACTATGGCTACACCTTC
CASSSYRINYGYTF
>TRBJ2-3|once|NA|TRBV2
TGTGCCAGCTCTTCACGCGGGGCTAGCACAGATACGCAGTATTTT
CASSSRGASTDTQYF
>TRBJ2-5|NA|NA|TRBV2
TGTGCCAGCAGTAGACGGGTCCAAGAGACCCAGTACTTC
CASSRRVQETQYF
>TRBJ1-2|NA|NA|TRBV13
TGTGCCAGCAGCCCTTCAGGGCGAGGAGGCTACACCTTC
CASSPSGRGGYTF
>TRBJ2-7|NA|TRBD1|TRBV7-2
TGTGCCAGCAGCTTAAAACAGGGGGCTACCTACGAGCAGTACTTC
CASSLKQGATYEQYF